This T cell receptor beta chain was captured in a study of control samples from healthy donors and cancer patients. The repertoire was sequenced with immunoSEQ multiplex PCR; TCRdb's copy has only in-frame clones and lacks some. In the table there are fewer than 300,000 clones, around 79% of which are singletons. V gave up 2 bases and J gave up 6 bases; unmatched junction bases: 13. Germline CDR1 and CDR2: PRHDT and FYEKMQ (reference sequence). The CDR3 sequence is 18 residues long. This chain connects TRBV13 to TRBJ2-1; TRBD1 matches 10 bases. The source material was PBMCs. The TCR comes from a woman aged 55-75 years with lung cancer. Here the CDR3 DNA reads TGTGCCAGCAGCTTATGGGTACTTCCGGGACAGGGGACCAATGAGCAGTTCTTC. It codes for CASSLWVLPGQGTNEQFF.